This T cell receptor (beta chain) comes out of a study of T cells in Graves' hyperthyroidism and ophthalmopathy. Notes on the study in general: Model-based prediction identified ophthalmopathy a median 6.5 months prior to its onset. Most clonotypes expanded in the thyroid (above 0.001) were also present in blood.

TCR beta CDR3 regions were amplified from RNA. The TCR CDR3 was amplified in a first-round RT-PCR using the HTBI primer set. Using its own MiXCR run on the multiplex PCR reads, TCRdb lists one record per CDR3 protein. The sample lists about 610,000 distinct CDR3 sequences, just over 45% occurring once. There are many counts of this clonotype. Its antigen is undetermined. The V and J ends lost 3 bases and 9 bases, in that order; junction bases with no gene match: 12. Germline lookup yields CDR1 SGHTA and CDR2 FQGNSA. This CDR3 comprises 16 residues. Patients counted as stable if ophthalmopathy did not develop within 18 months.

Sequencing was performed on peripheral blood or thyroid tissue (not recorded which). The source is a young woman with Graves' hyperthyroidism. This chain links TRBV7-2 with TRBJ2-2, with 8 bases aligning to TRBD2. Here the CDR3 reads CASSFRATSGHRELFF. The CDR3 DNA reads TGTGCCAGCAGCTTTCGGGCAACTAGCGGACACCGGGAGCTGTTTTTT.